This TCR beta chain was identified during a study of post-analysis software for immune sequencing data. Whole-study results and caveats: Strong same-batch co-clustering of samples appeared with F measure clustering. Compared against controls, patients with multiple sclerosis displayed significantly lower normalized Chao1 diversity. A handful of TRBV segments appeared more often in patients than in controls, and TRBV5-6, TRBV5-1 and TRBV20-1 were among these.

Unique-molecular-identifier-tagged TCR beta cDNA libraries were used. A single record per CDR3 protein comes from TCRdb applying MiXCR to the PCR reads. This sample yields 380,000 or so distinct CDR3 sequences, of which 30% to 45% are seen a single time; around 15% belongs to the top ten. Note on this clonotype: What it recognizes is unknown.

CDR3 length equals 15 residues. Trimming removed 5 bases at V and 2 bases at J, with 14 bases between. The sequence came from a girl between 10 and 17 years old with multiple sclerosis. Sequences were obtained from blood. The chain has TRBV12-3 or TRBV12-4 and TRBJ2-3, with D possibly being TRBD1 (6 bases). DNA of the CDR3: TGTGCCAGCAGTCGAATACAGGGCCCCACAGATACGCAGTATTTT. Translating gives CASSRIQGPTDTQYF.